These T cell receptor beta chains were read from a single sample in a study of blood T cell repertoires in COVID-19. Repertoires were generated with immunoSEQ multiplex PCR, while TCRdb's copy carries only in-frame clones and drops some. The profile shows 200,000 to 300,000 clones, approximately 86% of them singletons. Sequencing was done on a sample of peripheral blood. These receptors came from a man aged 30 to 45 with active or convalescent COVID-19. The CDR3 runs from the conserved cysteine through the conserved F or W. A D gene is named only where the DNA matches it firmly. Clone size is given for some rows only: seen once, a few or many times, or a class if the clone is expanded.

V	size	D	J	CDR3	DNA
TRBV2	.	TRBD1	TRBJ2-1	CASPGQGGNEQFF	TGTGCCAGCCCGGGACAGGGCGGCAATGAGCAGTTCTTC
TRBV6-2/TRBV6-3	.	.	TRBJ2-7	CASSYQTGAPYEQYF	TGTGCCAGCAGTTACCAAACTGGAGCCCCCTACGAGCAGTACTTC
TRBV15	.	.	TRBJ1-3	CATSGGPGNTIYF	TGTGCCACCAGCGGAGGGCCTGGAAACACCATATATTTT
TRBV13	.	.	TRBJ2-5	CASSRNSYQETQYF	TGTGCCAGCAGCCGTAATAGCTACCAAGAGACCCAGTACTTC
TRBV30	medium-sized	TRBD1	TRBJ2-3	CAWSEDRVTDTQYF	TGTGCCTGGAGTGAAGACAGGGTCACAGATACGCAGTATTTT
TRBV7-3	.	TRBD2	TRBJ2-1	CASALAGGFNEQFF	TGTGCCAGCGCTCTAGCGGGGGGATTCAATGAGCAGTTCTTC
TRBV7-2	.	.	TRBJ1-2	CASSLGGSYGYTF	TGTGCCAGCAGCTTAGGAGGATCCTATGGCTACACCTTC
TRBV27	.	.	TRBJ2-7	CASSSGTSITYEQYF	TGTGCCAGCAGTTCCGGGACATCAATAACCTACGAGCAGTACTTC
TRBV9	.	TRBD2	TRBJ2-5	CASSPSGGARRETQYF	TGTGCCAGCTCGCCTAGCGGGGGGGCCCGTCGAGAGACCCAGTACTTC
TRBV11-2	.	.	TRBJ1-4	CASSLGAAINEKLFF	TGTGCCAGCAGCTTAGGTGCGGCGATTAATGAAAAACTGTTTTTT
TRBV21-1	.	.	TRBJ1-2	CASSTYTGTGGNEDYGYTF	TGTGCCAGCAGCACTTACACCGGGACAGGGGGCAACGAGGACTATGGCTACACCTTC
TRBV5-1	.	.	TRBJ1-2	CASSTGDLGVYGYTF	TGCGCCAGCAGCACGGGGGACCTAGGGGTCTATGGCTACACCTTC
TRBV3-1/TRBV3-2	.	TRBD1	TRBJ2-1	CASSGRQGASIYNEQFF	TGTGCCAGCAGCGGCCGACAGGGGGCTTCTATATACAATGAGCAGTTCTTC
TRBV2	.	TRBD2	TRBJ2-7	CASTPETSGGLEQYF	TGTGCCAGCACCCCCGAGACTAGCGGGGGCCTTGAGCAGTACTTC
TRBV5-1	.	.	TRBJ2-3	CASSVTGYTDTQYF	TGCGCCAGCAGCGTAACAGGTTACACAGATACGCAGTATTTT
TRBV7-9	once	.	TRBJ1-2	CASSLDEGNMLYGYTF	TGTGCCAGCAGCTTAGACGAGGGAAATATGCTCTATGGCTACACCTTC
TRBV7-9	.	TRBD2	TRBJ2-3	CASGIWTSGGPGDTQYF	TGTGCCAGCGGGATTTGGACTAGCGGGGGGCCGGGAGATACGCAGTATTTT
TRBV29-1	.	TRBD1	TRBJ1-2	CSVDNPVTGKNYGYTF	TGCAGCGTTGATAATCCAGTGACAGGGAAGAACTATGGCTACACCTTC